The entry that follows covers one T cell receptor (beta chain) sequence. This receptor's antigen is unknown. No base quality values were provided; no much bigger clone lies one nucleotide off. Reading the germline V gene gives CDR1 MNHEY and CDR2 SVGEGT. At the junction V is shortened by 0 bases and J by 4 bases; bases outside the gene matches: 7. The CDR3 contains 16 residues, cysteine and phenylalanine counted. Here the CDR3 DNA is all that survives: 48 bases in frame from base 1. This record belongs to a study of identical twins (dated by TCRdb to between 2015 and 2016). Concerning the study at large: The study deep-sequenced TCR alpha and beta repertoires from monozygotic twins, unrelated adults of various ages and cord blood to test whether fetal clonotypes persist. To rule out contamination, replicate twin experiments were performed at different times with different library preparation protocols.

Study-wide conclusions, independent of this receptor: Invariant T cells such as MAIT and iNKT could partly confound zero-insertion analyses, though diverse VJ usage argued against this for most clonotypes. Out-of-frame TCR alpha sharing in monozygotic twins was systematically underestimated by recombination models, whereas sharing between unrelated individuals was in agreement with the recombination models. Compared with coincidental sharing between unrelated individuals, an excess of low generation-probability sequences was observed among out-of-frame TCR alpha sequences shared between twins. Abundant cord blood beta clonotypes carried fewer insertions; young adult naive repertoires showed a weaker similar trend, while memory repertoires showed none. A weaker excess of twin sharing was found in beta out-of-frame sequences because the signal-to-noise ratio was lowered by fewer shared sequences. Because the same donors could not be followed over many years, conclusions were based on cross-sectional statistical analysis.

Libraries came from 5' RACE. TCRdb shows the sequencer as Illumina HiSeq 2000. A universal primer binding site was introduced by template switching, and a unique molecular identifier was present in the final cDNA, enabling accurate counting of TCR cDNA molecules. First-strand cDNA for TCR alpha and beta chains was synthesized from specific primers in the conserved constant-segment region. To control for contamination, each cDNA library was double barcoded with a SMART-Mk sample barcode plus Illumina barcodes. TruSeq adapter sequences along with Illumina sample barcodes were introduced in two successive PCR steps. TCR alpha and beta cDNA libraries were sequenced on the Illumina HiSeq platform with custom primers. In the authors' own workflow: Raw reads were processed with MiGEC to extract unique molecular identifiers, and MiXCR was used to determine CDR3 positions. For each individual, recombination models were inferred using an EM algorithm with the repgenHMM and IGoR tools. Shared clonotypes were analyzed with the tcR package in R, and sharing was normalized by the product of cloneset sizes. To study raw recombination free of thymic and clonal selection effects, out-of-frame nonproductive sequences were analyzed. Starting from the raw public reads, TCRdb applied fastp trimming at Q25, assembled clones with MiXCR and retained in-frame beta chains. Each CDR3 protein gets just one entry, which takes the most common genes and DNA from the rows behind it. The V and J calls were determined by TCRdb, not by the authors. Across this sample there are roughly 1.6 million distinct CDR3 sequences, with about 31% seen only once. The top ten clones comprise about 0.27% of the sample.

Every donor in the study was a healthy Caucasian. The receptor was derived from a newborn girl in good health. Here the chain combines TRBV6-2 or TRBV6-3 and TRBJ1-2; a stretch of 8 junction bases matches TRBD1. The sequenced sample consisted of cord blood. The bases are TGTGCCAGCAGTTACTCGCAATGGACAGGGACCTATGGCTACACCTTC. It specifies CASSYSQWTGTYGYTF.